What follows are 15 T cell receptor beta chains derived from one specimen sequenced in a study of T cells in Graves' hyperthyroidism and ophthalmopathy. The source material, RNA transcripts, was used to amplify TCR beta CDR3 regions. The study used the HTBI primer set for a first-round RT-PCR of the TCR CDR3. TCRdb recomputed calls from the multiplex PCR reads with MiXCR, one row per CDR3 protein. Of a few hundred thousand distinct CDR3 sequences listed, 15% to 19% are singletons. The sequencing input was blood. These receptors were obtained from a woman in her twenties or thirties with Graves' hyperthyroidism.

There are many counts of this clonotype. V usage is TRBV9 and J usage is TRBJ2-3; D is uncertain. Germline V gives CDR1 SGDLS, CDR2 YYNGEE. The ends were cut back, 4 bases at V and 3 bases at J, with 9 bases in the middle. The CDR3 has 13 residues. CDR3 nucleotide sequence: TGTGCCAGCAGCTCCGGAACTACAGATACGCAGTATTTT. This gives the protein CASSSGTTDTQYF.

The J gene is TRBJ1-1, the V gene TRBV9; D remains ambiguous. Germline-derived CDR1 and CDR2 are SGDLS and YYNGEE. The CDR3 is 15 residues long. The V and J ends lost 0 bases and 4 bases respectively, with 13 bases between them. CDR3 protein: CASSVDLSRFTEAFF. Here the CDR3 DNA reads TGTGCCAGCAGCGTAGATCTTTCCCGGTTCACTGAAGCTTTCTTT.

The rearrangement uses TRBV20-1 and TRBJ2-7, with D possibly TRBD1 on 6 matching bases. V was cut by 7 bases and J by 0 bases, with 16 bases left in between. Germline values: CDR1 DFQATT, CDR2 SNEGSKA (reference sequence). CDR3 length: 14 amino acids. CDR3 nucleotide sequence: TGCAGTGTGAACAGGGAATATCCCTCCTACGAGCAGTACTTC. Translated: CSVNREYPSYEQYF.

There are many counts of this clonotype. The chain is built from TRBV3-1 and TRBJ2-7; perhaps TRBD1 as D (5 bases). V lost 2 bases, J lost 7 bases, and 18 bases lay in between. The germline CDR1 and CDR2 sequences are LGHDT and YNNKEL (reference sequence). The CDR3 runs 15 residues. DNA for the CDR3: TGTGCCAGCAGCCAACTAGGACACGAGGTCAGAGAGCAGTACTTC. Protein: CASSQLGHEVREQYF.

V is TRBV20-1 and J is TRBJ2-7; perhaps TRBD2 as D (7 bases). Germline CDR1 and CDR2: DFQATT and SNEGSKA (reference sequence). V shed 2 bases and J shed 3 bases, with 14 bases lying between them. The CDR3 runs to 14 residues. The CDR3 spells CSARLGGAHYEQYF. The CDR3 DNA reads TGCAGTGCTAGACTTGGGGGGGCACACTACGAGCAGTACTTC.

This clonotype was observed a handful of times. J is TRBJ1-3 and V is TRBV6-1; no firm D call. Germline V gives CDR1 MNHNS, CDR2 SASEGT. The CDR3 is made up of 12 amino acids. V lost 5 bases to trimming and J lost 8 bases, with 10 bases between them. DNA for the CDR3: TGTGCCAGCAGTACCCCAGGTTACACCATATATTTT. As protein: CASSTPGYTIYF.

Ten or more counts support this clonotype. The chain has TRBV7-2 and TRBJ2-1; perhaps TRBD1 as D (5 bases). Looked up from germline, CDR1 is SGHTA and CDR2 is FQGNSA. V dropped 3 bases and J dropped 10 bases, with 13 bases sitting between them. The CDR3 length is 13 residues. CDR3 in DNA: TGTGCCAGCAGCTTCGCGGACACCCAAGAGCAGTTCTTC. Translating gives CASSFADTQEQFF.

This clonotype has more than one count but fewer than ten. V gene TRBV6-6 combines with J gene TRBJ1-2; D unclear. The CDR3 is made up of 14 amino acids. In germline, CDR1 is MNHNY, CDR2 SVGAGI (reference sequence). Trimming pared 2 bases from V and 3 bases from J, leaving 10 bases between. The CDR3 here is CASSYEGSYYGYTF. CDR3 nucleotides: TGTGCCAGCAGTTACGAAGGCAGCTACTATGGCTACACCTTC.

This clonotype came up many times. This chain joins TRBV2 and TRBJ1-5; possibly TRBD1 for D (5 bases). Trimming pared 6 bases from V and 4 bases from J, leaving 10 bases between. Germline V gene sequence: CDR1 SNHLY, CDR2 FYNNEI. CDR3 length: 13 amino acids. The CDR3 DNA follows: TGTGCCAGCAGAGATCAGGGAAATCAGCCCCAGCATTTT. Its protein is CASRDQGNQPQHF. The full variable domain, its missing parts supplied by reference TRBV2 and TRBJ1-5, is EPEVTQTPSHQVTQMGQEVILRCVPISNHLYFYWYRQILGQKVEFLVSFYNNEISEKSEIFDDQFSVERPDGSNFTLKIRSTKLEDSAMYFCASRDQGNQPQHFGDGTRLSIL.

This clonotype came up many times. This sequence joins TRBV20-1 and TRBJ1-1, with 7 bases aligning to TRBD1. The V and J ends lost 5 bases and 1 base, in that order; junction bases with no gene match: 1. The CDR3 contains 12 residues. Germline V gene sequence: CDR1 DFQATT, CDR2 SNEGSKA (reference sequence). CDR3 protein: CSARQGNTEAFF. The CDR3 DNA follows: TGCAGTGCTCGACAGGGGAACACTGAAGCTTTCTTT.

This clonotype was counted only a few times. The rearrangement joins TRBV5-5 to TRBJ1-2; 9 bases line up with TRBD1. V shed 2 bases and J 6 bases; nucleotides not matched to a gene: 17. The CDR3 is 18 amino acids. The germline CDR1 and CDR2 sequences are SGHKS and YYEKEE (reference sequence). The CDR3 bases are TGTGCCAGCAGCTTTTCTCTCCTGTCCCGAGACAGGGGGAATGGCTACACCTTC. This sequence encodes CASSFSLLSRDRGNGYTF.

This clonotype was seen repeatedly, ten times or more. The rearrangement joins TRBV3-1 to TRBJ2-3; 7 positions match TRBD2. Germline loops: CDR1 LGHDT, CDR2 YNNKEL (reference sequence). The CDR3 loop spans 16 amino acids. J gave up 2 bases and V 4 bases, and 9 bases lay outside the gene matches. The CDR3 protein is CASSRGTTTFTDTQYF. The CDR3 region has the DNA TGTGCCAGCAGCCGCGGGACTACTACTTTCACAGATACGCAGTATTTT.

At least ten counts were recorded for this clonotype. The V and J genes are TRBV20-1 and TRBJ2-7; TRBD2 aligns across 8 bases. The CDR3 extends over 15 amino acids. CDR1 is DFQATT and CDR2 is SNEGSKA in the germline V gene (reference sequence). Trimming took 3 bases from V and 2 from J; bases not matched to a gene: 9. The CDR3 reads CSASWGRAGAYEQYF. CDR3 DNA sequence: TGCAGTGCTAGTTGGGGGAGAGCGGGAGCCTACGAGCAGTACTTC.

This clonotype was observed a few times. The CDR3 is CGTGTSNRNTGELFF. CDR3 DNA sequence: TGCGGAACCGGGACTAGCAACCGGAACACCGGGGAGCTGTTTTTT. The chain employs TRBV20-1 and TRBJ2-2, with 9 positions matching TRBD2. Germline assignment: CDR1 DFQATT and CDR2 SNEGSKA (reference sequence). The length of the CDR3 is 15 residues.

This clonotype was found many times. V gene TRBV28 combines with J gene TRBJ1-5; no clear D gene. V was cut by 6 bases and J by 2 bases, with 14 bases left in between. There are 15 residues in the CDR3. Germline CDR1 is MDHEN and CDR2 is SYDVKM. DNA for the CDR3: TGTGCCAGCAGCCCCCTGGGTTGGGGCAATCAGCCCCAGCATTTT. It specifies CASSPLGWGNQPQHF.